Listed below are T cell receptor beta chains from one sample, sequenced in a study of neoadjuvant nivolumab and ipilimumab in lung cancer. TCRdb keeps only in-frame clones here, not all; method: immunoSEQ multiplex PCR. The sample shows about 33,000 clones, under 95% of them seen only once. The sample here was peripheral blood, taken after neoadjuvant nivolumab, alone or with ipilimumab, at or shortly before surgery. The receptors originated from an adult with non-small cell lung cancer. Both conserved end residues are part of each CDR3. D genes are given only for firm matches. A row's size may be missing; if present it is once, few, many or a size class.

. | TRBJ1-5 | TRBV5-1 | . | CASSLYSNQPQHF | TGCGCCAGCAGCTTGTATAGCAATCAGCCCCAGCATTTT
. | TRBJ2-2 | TRBV27 | . | CAISQGRTGELFF | TGTGCCATTTCCCAGGGGCGCACCGGGGAGCTGTTTTTT
. | TRBJ2-6 | TRBV6-1 | . | CASSPGANVLTF | TGTGCCAGCAGCCCAGGGGCCAACGTCCTGACTTTC
. | TRBJ2-1 | TRBV27 | . | CASRGPYNEQFF | TGTGCCAGCAGGGGGCCCTACAATGAGCAGTTCTTC
. | TRBJ1-3 | TRBV10-1 | . | CASSESKEQKFGNTIYF | TGCGCCAGCAGTGAGTCAAAGGAACAGAAGTTTGGAAACACCATATATTTT
. | TRBJ1-2 | TRBV7-2 | . | CASSWGPRQRDGYTF | TGTGCCAGCAGCTGGGGACCCCGACAAAGGGATGGCTACACCTTC
. | TRBJ2-7 | TRBV5-5 | . | CASSLVVQFSYEQYF | TGTGCCAGCAGCTTGGTGGTCCAGTTCTCCTACGAGCAGTACTTC
. | TRBJ2-7 | TRBV29-1 | TRBD2 | CSVEGTSGSLPYEQYF | TGCAGCGTTGAAGGGACTAGCGGGAGCCTCCCCTACGAGCAGTACTTC
. | TRBJ1-2 | TRBV9 | . | CASSVVGGPAEGYTF | TGTGCCAGCAGCGTGGTTGGGGGGCCCGCTGAGGGCTACACCTTC
once | TRBJ2-1 | TRBV5-1 | TRBD2 | CASSLGRWTSGYNEQFF | TGCGCCAGCAGCTTGGGAAGATGGACTAGCGGTTACAATGAGCAGTTCTTC
once | TRBJ1-5 | TRBV6-4 | . | CATPWGTKGHQPQHF | TGTGCCACCCCCTGGGGGACGAAGGGACATCAGCCCCAGCATTTT
once | TRBJ2-7 | TRBV6-5 | . | CASSYSGPVSIYEQYF | TGTGCCAGCAGTTACTCGGGCCCTGTATCCATCTACGAGCAGTACTTC
. | TRBJ1-1 | TRBV5-1 | . | CASSSWGLMNTEAFF | TGCGCCAGCAGCTCATGGGGACTCATGAACACTGAAGCTTTCTTT
. | TRBJ2-1 | TRBV14 | TRBD1 | CASSQNRGYNEQFF | TGTGCCAGCAGCCAAAACAGGGGCTACAATGAGCAGTTCTTC
. | TRBJ1-4 | TRBV6-5 | . | CASSFRTPLKEKLFF | TGTGCCAGCAGTTTTCGGACCCCGTTAAAGGAAAAACTGTTTTTT
. | TRBJ2-5 | TRBV11-2 | . | CASSLRAGRGQETQYF | TGTGCCAGCAGCTTAAGGGCAGGGCGGGGCCAAGAGACCCAGTACTTC
. | TRBJ1-4 | TRBV7-3 | . | CASSLGEGEKLFF | TGTGCCAGCAGCTTAGGGGAAGGTGAAAAACTGTTTTTT
. | TRBJ2-1 | TRBV19 | TRBD2 | CASSIRTSGTSNNEQFF | TGTGCCAGTAGTATACGGACTAGCGGGACATCTAACAATGAGCAGTTCTTC
once | TRBJ2-3 | TRBV11-2 | . | CASSLDLGPTDTQYF | TGTGCCAGCAGCTTAGACCTAGGACCTACAGATACGCAGTATTTT
. | TRBJ2-1 | TRBV7-9 | . | CASSLLDRPYNEQFF | TGTGCCAGCAGCCTCCTGGACAGACCCTACAATGAGCAGTTCTTC
. | TRBJ2-1 | TRBV6-1 | TRBD2 | CASRRIGLAGNEQFF | TGTGCCAGCAGAAGAATCGGACTAGCGGGCAATGAGCAGTTCTTC
. | TRBJ1-4 | TRBV19 | . | CATSDAGREVNEKLFF | TGTGCCACCTCAGACGCGGGGCGGGAGGTTAATGAAAAACTGTTTTTT
. | TRBJ1-2 | TRBV7-6 | TRBD1 | CASSQEQGGYGYTF | TGTGCCAGCAGCCAAGAACAGGGGGGCTATGGCTACACCTTC
. | TRBJ1-5 | TRBV7-9 | . | CASSPKGGSNQPQHF | TGTGCCAGCAGCCCAAAGGGGGGCAGCAATCAGCCCCAGCATTTT
. | TRBJ1-1 | TRBV7-9 | . | CASSLRSVEAFF | TGTGCCAGCAGCTTACGAAGTGTTGAAGCTTTCTTT
. | TRBJ2-7 | TRBV5-6 | TRBD1 | CASSSTGTSYEQYF | TGTGCCAGCAGCTCGACAGGGACCTCCTACGAGCAGTACTTC
once | TRBJ1-2 | TRBV25-1 | . | CASRKGGNGYTF | TGTGCCAGCCGCAAGGGGGGGAATGGCTACACCTTC
. | TRBJ1-2 | TRBV7-2 | . | CASSLRGDGYGYTF | TGTGCCAGCAGCTTGAGGGGCGACGGCTATGGCTACACCTTC
. | TRBJ1-1 | TRBV27 | . | CASSPPGAVTEAFF | TGTGCCAGCAGCCCCCCAGGGGCGGTCACTGAAGCTTTCTTT
. | TRBJ1-2 | TRBV7-8 | . | CASSQQIRRDGYTF | TGTGCCAGCAGCCAACAAATACGCAGGGATGGCTACACCTTC
. | TRBJ2-3 | TRBV11-2 | TRBD2 | CASSFWSGGVTDTQYF | TGTGCCAGCAGCTTTTGGTCGGGGGGAGTCACAGATACGCAGTATTTT
. | TRBJ2-2 | TRBV7-3 | . | CASSIQGAGTGELFF | TGTGCCAGCAGCATACAGGGTGCGGGGACCGGGGAGCTGTTTTTT
. | TRBJ2-2 | TRBV9 | . | CASSVVSANTGELFF | TGTGCCAGCAGCGTAGTGTCAGCGAATACCGGGGAGCTGTTTTTT
. | TRBJ2-3 | TRBV4-1 | TRBD2 | CASSPALLAGSTDTQYF | TGCGCCAGCAGCCCCGCCCTTTTAGCGGGAAGCACAGATACGCAGTATTTT
. | TRBJ2-1 | TRBV11-1 | . | CASSRTTWGTLLGYNEQFF | TGTGCCAGCAGCCGGACCACGTGGGGGACCCTTCTGGGGTACAATGAGCAGTTCTTC
once | TRBJ1-1 | TRBV5-1 | . | CASSSYPDLEAFF | TGCGCCAGCAGCTCATACCCAGACTTAGAAGCTTTCTTT
. | TRBJ1-2 | TRBV10-1 | . | CASKLGTTNYGYTF | TGCGCCAGCAAGTTGGGGACAACTAACTATGGCTACACCTTC
. | TRBJ2-1 | TRBV5-1 | TRBD2 | CASSPILAGGGNEQFF | TGCGCCAGCAGCCCGATACTAGCGGGAGGGGGGAATGAGCAGTTCTTC
. | TRBJ2-2 | TRBV2 | . | CASSAGRRLDTGELFF | TGTGCCAGCAGTGCAGGGCGGCGGTTGGACACCGGGGAGCTGTTTTTT
. | TRBJ1-2 | TRBV5-1 | . | CASSPRGTNYGYTF | TGCGCCAGCAGCCCCCGGGGGACTAACTATGGCTACACCTTC
. | TRBJ2-2 | TRBV7-6 | TRBD1 | CASGPRQGEKPGELFF | TGTGCCAGCGGCCCCCGACAGGGGGAAAAGCCCGGGGAGCTGTTTTTT
. | TRBJ1-5 | TRBV10-3 | . | CAISESGGTHQPQHF | TGTGCCATCAGTGAGTCGGGGGGGACACATCAGCCCCAGCATTTT
. | TRBJ2-1 | TRBV5-1 | TRBD2 | CASSFNGRGYNEQFF | TGCGCCAGCAGCTTTAACGGGAGGGGATACAATGAGCAGTTCTTC
. | TRBJ1-4 | TRBV18 | . | CASSQPSGLGGNEKLFF | TGTGCCAGCTCACAACCTTCAGGACTCGGGGGTAATGAAAAACTGTTTTTT
. | TRBJ2-7 | TRBV10-3 | . | CAISESTGAYEQYF | TGTGCCATCAGTGAGTCCACAGGAGCCTACGAGCAGTACTTC
. | TRBJ2-7 | TRBV11-2 | . | CASSTVGHVYEQYF | TGTGCCAGCAGCACAGTGGGACACGTCTACGAGCAGTACTTC
. | TRBJ1-2 | TRBV5-1 | . | CASSPDGRSYGYTF | TGCGCCAGCAGCCCGGACGGGAGATCCTATGGCTACACCTTC
once | TRBJ2-1 | TRBV13 | . | CASSRRGYNEQFF | TGTGCCAGCAGCCGCCGCGGATACAATGAGCAGTTCTTC
. | TRBJ2-7 | TRBV18 | TRBD1 | CASSPGTGAYEQYF | TGTGCCAGCTCACCCGGGACAGGGGCCTACGAGCAGTACTTC
. | TRBJ2-1 | TRBV10-3 | . | CAISGQSRNSYNEQFF | TGTGCCATCTCCGGTCAAAGCAGAAACTCCTACAATGAGCAGTTCTTC
once | TRBJ2-1 | TRBV7-9 | TRBD2 | CASSLPRGLAGNNEQFF | TGTGCCAGCAGCTTACCAAGAGGACTAGCGGGAAACAATGAGCAGTTCTTC
. | TRBJ2-2 | TRBV13 | TRBD2 | CASSLAGVITGELFF | TGTGCCAGCAGCCTAGCGGGAGTGATCACCGGGGAGCTGTTTTTT
. | TRBJ2-2 | TRBV11-3 | . | CASSLDGRPGGELFF | TGTGCCAGCAGCTTAGATGGGAGACCGGGGGGGGAGCTGTTTTTT
. | TRBJ2-7 | TRBV7-9 | . | CASSYSSGPRYEQYF | TGTGCCAGCAGCTACTCAAGCGGACCCCGGTACGAGCAGTACTTC
. | TRBJ1-3 | TRBV9 | . | CASSVERGTIYF | TGTGCCAGCAGCGTAGAGAGGGGCACCATATATTTT
. | TRBJ2-7 | TRBV5-5 | . | CASSLPTDVLEYF | TGTGCCAGCAGCTTACCGACGGACGTACTAGAGTACTTC
. | TRBJ2-1 | TRBV7-9 | TRBD2 | CASSRRPGGPGNNEQFF | TGTGCCAGCAGCCGCCGGCCGGGGGGGCCTGGGAACAATGAGCAGTTCTTC
. | TRBJ2-7 | TRBV28 | . | CASRGRKGHYEQYF | TGTGCCAGCAGAGGCAGGAAAGGACACTACGAGCAGTACTTC
. | TRBJ1-2 | TRBV7-2 | . | CASSLGVKGGYTF | TGTGCCAGCAGCTTAGGGGTTAAGGGTGGCTACACCTTC